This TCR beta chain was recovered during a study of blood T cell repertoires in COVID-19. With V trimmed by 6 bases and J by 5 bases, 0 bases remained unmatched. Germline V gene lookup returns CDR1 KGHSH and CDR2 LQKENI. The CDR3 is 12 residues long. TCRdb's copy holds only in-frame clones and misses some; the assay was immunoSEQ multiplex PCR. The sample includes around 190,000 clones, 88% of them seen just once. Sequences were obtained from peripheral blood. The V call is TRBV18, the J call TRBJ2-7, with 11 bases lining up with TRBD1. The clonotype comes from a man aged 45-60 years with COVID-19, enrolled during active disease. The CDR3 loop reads CASSGQGDEQYF. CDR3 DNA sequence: TGTGCCAGCTCGGGACAGGGGGACGAGCAGTACTTC.